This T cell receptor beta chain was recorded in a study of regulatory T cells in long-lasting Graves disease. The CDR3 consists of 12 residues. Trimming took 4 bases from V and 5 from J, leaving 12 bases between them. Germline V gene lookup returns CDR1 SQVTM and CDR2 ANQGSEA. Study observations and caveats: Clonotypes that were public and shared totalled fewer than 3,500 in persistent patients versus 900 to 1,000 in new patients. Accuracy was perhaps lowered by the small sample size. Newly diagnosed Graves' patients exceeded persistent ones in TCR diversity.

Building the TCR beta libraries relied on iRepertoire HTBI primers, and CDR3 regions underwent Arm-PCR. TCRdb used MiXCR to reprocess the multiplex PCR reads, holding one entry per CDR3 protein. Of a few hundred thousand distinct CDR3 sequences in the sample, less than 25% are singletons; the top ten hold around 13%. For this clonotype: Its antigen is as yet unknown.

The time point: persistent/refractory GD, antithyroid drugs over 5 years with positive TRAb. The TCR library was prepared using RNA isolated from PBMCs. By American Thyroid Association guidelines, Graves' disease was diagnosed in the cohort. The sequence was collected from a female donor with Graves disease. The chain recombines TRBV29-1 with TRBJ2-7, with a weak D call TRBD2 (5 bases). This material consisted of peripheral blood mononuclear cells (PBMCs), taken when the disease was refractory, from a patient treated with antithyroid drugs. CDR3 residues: CSVALPSHEQYF. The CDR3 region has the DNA TGCAGCGTTGCTCTCCCTAGCCACGAGCAGTACTTC.